This entry features one TCR beta chain sequence. Its antigen remains unknown. This record belongs to a study of T cell responses to AZD1222 COVID-19 vaccine. Looking at the study overall: Recipients boosted at about 4 weeks or about 12 weeks are pooled. Findings of the study overall: Clonal diversity was possibly underestimated, and white British individuals and females predominated among donors. CD4 TCRs linked to vaccination spanned spike, dominating at 160-218 and 743-854. Nearly half of spike-specific TCRs reportedly target unmutated variant regions.

Profiled with immunoSEQ multiplex PCR; TCRdb holds only in-frame clones, not every one. The sample has 100,000 to 120,000 clones; 85% to 95% are singletons. The germline gives CDR1 GTSNPN, CDR2 SVGIG (reference sequence). The V gene lost 0 bases and the J gene lost 10 bases, with 13 bases spanning the gap. The CDR3 length is 14 residues. The chain is built from TRBV30 and TRBJ1-6; D not certain. The material was peripheral blood, obtained on day 0 of AZD1222 vaccination. The source of this sequence is an adult in good health. The CDR3 DNA reads as TGTGCCTGGAGTGTTTTGACGGGTGGATCACCCCTCCACTTT. This sequence encodes CAWSVLTGGSPLHF. Filled out from reference TRBV30 and TRBJ1-6, the complete variable domain reads SQTIHQWPATLVQPVGSPLSLECTVEGTSNPNLYWYRQAAGRGLQLLFYSVGIGQISSEVPQNLSASRPQDRQFILSSKKLLLSDSGFYLCAWSVLTGGSPLHFGNGTRLTVT.